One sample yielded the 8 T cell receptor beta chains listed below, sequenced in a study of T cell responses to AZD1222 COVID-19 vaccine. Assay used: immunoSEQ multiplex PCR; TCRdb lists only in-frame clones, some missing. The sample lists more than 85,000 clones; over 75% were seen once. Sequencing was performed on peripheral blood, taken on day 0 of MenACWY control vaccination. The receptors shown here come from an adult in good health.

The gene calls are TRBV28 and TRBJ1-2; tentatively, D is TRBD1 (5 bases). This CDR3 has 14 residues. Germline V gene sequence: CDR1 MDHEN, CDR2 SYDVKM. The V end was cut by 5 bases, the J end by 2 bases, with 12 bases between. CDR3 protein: CASSLLQENYGYTF. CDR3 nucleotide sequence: TGTGCCAGCAGTCTTCTACAGGAAAACTATGGCTACACCTTC.

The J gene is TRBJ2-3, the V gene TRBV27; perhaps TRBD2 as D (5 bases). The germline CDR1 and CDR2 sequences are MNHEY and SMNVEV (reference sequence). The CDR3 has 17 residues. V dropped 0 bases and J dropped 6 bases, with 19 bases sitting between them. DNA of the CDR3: TGTGCCAGCAGTTTATCCCGAGCCGGCGGAGGTGGGGATACGCAGTATTTT. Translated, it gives CASSLSRAGGGGDTQYF.

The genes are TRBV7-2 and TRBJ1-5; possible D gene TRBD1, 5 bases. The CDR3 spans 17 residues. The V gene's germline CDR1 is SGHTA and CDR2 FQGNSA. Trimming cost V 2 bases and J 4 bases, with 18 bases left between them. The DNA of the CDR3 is TGTGCCAGCAGCTTAAACGGTCAGGGTGTGCCTAATCAGCCCCAGCATTTT. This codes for CASSLNGQGVPNQPQHF. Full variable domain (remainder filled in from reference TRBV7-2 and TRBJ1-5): GAGVSQSPSNKVTEKGKDVELRCDPISGHTALYWYRQSLGQGLEFLIYFQGNSAPDKSGLPSDRFSAERTGGSVSTLTIQRTQQEDSAVYLCASSLNGQGVPNQPQHFGDGTRLSIL.

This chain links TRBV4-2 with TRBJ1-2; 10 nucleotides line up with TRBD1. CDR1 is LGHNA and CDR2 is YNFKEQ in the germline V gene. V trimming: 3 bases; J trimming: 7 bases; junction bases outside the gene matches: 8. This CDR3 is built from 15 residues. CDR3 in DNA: TGTGCCAGCAGCCAGGACGGACAGGGGGAAGCTGGCTACACCTTC. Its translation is CASSQDGQGEAGYTF.

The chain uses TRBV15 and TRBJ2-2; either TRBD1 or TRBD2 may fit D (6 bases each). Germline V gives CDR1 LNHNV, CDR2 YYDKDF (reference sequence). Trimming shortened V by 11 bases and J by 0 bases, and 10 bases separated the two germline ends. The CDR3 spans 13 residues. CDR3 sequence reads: CASGGANTGELFF. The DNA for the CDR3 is TGTGCCTCCGGGGGCGCGAACACCGGGGAGCTGTTTTTT. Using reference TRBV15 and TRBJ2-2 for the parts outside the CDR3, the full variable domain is DAMVIQNPRYQVTQFGKPVTLSCSQTLNHNVMYWYQQKSSQAPKLLFHYYDKDFNNEADTPDNFQSRRPNTSFCFLDIRSPGLGDTAMYLCASGGANTGELFFGEGSRLTVL.

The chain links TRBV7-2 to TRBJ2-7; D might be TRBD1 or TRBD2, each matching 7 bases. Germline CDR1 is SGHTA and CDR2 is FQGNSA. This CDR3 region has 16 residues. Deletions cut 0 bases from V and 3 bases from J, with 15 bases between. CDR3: CASSLAGGGGSYEQYF. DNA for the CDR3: TGTGCCAGCAGCTTAGCGGGGGGAGGGGGCAGCTACGAGCAGTACTTC.

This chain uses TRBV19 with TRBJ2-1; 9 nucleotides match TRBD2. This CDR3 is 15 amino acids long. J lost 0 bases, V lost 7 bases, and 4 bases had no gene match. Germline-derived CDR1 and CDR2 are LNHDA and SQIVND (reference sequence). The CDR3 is CASTNSGSSYNEQFF. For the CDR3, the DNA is TGTGCCAGTACCAATAGCGGGAGCTCCTACAATGAGCAGTTCTTC. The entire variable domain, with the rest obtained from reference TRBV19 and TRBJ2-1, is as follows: DGGITQSPKYLFRKEGQNVTLSCEQNLNHDAMYWYRQDPGQGLRLIYYSQIVNDFQKGDIAEGYSVSREKKESFPLTVTSAQKNPTAFYLCASTNSGSSYNEQFFGPGTRLTVL.

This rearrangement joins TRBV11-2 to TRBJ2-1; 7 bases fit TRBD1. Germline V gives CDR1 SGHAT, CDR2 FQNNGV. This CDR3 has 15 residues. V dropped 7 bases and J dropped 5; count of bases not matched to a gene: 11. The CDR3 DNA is TGTGCCAGCAAACATCGGACAGGCGGAGACAATGAGCAGTTCTTC. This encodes CASKHRTGGDNEQFF.